This T cell receptor beta chain was captured in a study of T cells in localized non-small cell lung cancer. Study conclusions and caveats: Multi-region tumor sequencing was not done, so intratumor heterogeneity could not be excluded.

Germline CDR1 MNHEY, CDR2 SMNVEV (reference sequence). The CDR3 totals 14 residues. V was trimmed by 6 bases and J by 4 bases, leaving 15 bases between them. This clone has a handful of counts. The antigen is unknown. Profiled with immunoSEQ multiplex PCR; TCRdb holds only in-frame clones, not every one. The sample lists about 78,000 clones, approximately 84% occurring once. The input for sequencing was peripheral blood, taken before any cancer treatment. This sequence originates from a man between 35 and 75 years old with stage I lung adenocarcinoma. V is TRBV27 and J is TRBJ1-2; a weak D match, TRBD1 (6 bases). CDR3 amino acids: CASSRTGTGYGYTF. Written as DNA, the CDR3 is TGTGCCAGCAGCAGAACAGGGACTGGCTATGGCTACACCTTC.